This T cell receptor beta chain was found in a study of blood T cells in healthy people across ages. A second about 6 to 12 cycle PCR used barcoded and J-beta primers. TCRdb processed the 5' RACE reads anew with MiXCR; each CDR3 protein has one entry. The sample carries some 850,000 distinct CDR3 sequences, about a quarter recorded once. Germline V lookup: CDR1 MNHNS, CDR2 SASEGT. This CDR3 contains 15 residues. V was trimmed by 2 bases and J by 3 bases, leaving 10 bases between them. In addition, the sample was reused for a study of T cells of mothers and their children. As that report states: When the second PCR was run, its M1S primer added sample barcodes and 2-4 random nucleotides. In both related and unrelated pairs, TCR recombination output is shaped similarly by thymic selection.

The chain couples TRBV6-1 to TRBJ1-4; D is unresolved. The sequencing input was blood. This sequence originates from a boy younger than 18 in good health. DNA of the CDR3: TGTGCCAGCAGTGAAAGCCAGAGAGCTAATGAAAAACTGTTTTTT. It yields the protein CASSESQRANEKLFF.